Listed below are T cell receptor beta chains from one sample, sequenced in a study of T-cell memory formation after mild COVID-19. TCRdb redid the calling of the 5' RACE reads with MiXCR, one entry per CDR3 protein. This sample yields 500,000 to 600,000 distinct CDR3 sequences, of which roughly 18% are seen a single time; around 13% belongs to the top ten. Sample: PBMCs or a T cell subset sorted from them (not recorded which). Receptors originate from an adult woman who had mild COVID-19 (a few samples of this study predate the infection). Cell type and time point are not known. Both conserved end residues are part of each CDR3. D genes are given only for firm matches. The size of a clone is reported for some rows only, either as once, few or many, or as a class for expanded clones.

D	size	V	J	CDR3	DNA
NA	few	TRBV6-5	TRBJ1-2	CASSFTGHGYTF	TGTGCCAGCAGTTTTACAGGGCACGGCTACACCTTC
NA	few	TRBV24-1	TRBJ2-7	CATSPPQGEQYF	TGTGCCACCAGCCCCCCTCAGGGTGAGCAGTACTTC
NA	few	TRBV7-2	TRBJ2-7	CASSLTGLRGEQYF	TGTGCCAGCAGCTTAACCGGCCTCCGGGGTGAGCAGTACTTC
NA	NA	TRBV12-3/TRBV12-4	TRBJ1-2	CASSQDRNYGYTF	TGTGCCAGCAGTCAGGACAGAAACTATGGCTACACCTTC
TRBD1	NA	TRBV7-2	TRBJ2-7	CASSPGQSYSYEQYF	TGTGCCAGCAGCCCGGGACAGAGTTACTCCTACGAGCAGTACTTC
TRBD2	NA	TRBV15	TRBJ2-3	CATSRDGDYSTDTQYF	TGTGCCACCAGCAGAGACGGGGACTATTCCACAGATACGCAGTATTTT
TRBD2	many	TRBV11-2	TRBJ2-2	CASSSRTSLNTGELFF	TGTGCCAGCAGCTCCAGGACTAGCTTAAACACCGGGGAGCTGTTTTTT
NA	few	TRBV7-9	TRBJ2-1	CASSIYPDPYNEQFF	TGTGCCAGCAGCATATATCCCGACCCTTACAATGAGCAGTTCTTC
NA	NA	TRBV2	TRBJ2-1	CASSAIRTNNEQFF	TGTGCCAGCAGTGCAATCAGGACCAACAATGAGCAGTTCTTC
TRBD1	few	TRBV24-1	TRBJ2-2	CATSPGQGLTGELFF	TGTGCCACCAGTCCGGGACAGGGCCTCACCGGGGAGCTGTTTTTT
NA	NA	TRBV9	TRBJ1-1	CASSSRRNYREMNTEAFF	TGTGCCAGCAGCTCACGCCGGAACTACCGCGAAATGAACACTGAAGCTTTCTTT
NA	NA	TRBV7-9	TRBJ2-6	CASIPGQTSGANVLTF	TGTGCCAGCATCCCCGGACAAACCTCTGGGGCCAACGTCCTGACTTTC
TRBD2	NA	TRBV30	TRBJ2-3	CAWSVRSGLVLGTDTQYF	TGTGCCTGGAGTGTACGTTCAGGACTAGTCCTCGGCACAGATACGCAGTATTTT
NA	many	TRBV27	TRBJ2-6	CASSSPAGANVLTF	TGTGCCAGCAGTTCCCCGGCTGGGGCCAACGTCCTGACTTTC
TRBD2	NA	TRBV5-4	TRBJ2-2	CASSLTRGGQGTGELFF	TGTGCCAGCAGCTTGACCCGGGGGGGCCAGGGCACCGGGGAGCTGTTTTTT
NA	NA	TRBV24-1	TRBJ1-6	CATSDSQGNSPLHF	TGTGCCACCAGTGATTCGCAGGGGAATTCACCCCTCCACTTT
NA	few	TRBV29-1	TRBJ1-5	CSILTSPQPQHF	TGCAGCATCCTGACTAGCCCTCAGCCCCAGCATTTT
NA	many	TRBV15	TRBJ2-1	CATSERGGSSYNEQFF	TGTGCCACCAGCGAGAGAGGCGGGTCCTCCTACAATGAGCAGTTCTTC
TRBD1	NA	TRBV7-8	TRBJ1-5	CASSLGGQGAWFQPQHF	TGTGCCAGCAGCTTAGGGGGACAGGGGGCTTGGTTTCAGCCCCAGCATTTT
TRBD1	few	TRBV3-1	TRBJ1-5	CASSQVGAGGKGQPQHF	TGTGCCAGCAGCCAAGTTGGCGCAGGGGGGAAGGGTCAGCCCCAGCATTTT